These T cell receptor beta chains were read from a single sample in a study of blood T cell repertoires in COVID-19. Assay used: immunoSEQ multiplex PCR; TCRdb lists only in-frame clones, some missing. The data contain approximately 90,000 clones, approximately 79% of them singletons. What was sequenced was peripheral blood. The receptors here all came from a man between 65 and 85 years old with acute or convalescent COVID-19. Each CDR3 is given with its conserved first and last residue. A D gene is named only where the DNA matches it firmly. Clone sizes are given selectively: once, few, many, or a class where the clone is expanded.

d_call: NA; clone_size: once; v_call: TRBV23-1; j_call: TRBJ1-1; cdr3_aa: CASIPASKNTEAFF; cdr3_nt: TGCGCCAGCATCCCCGCGAGTAAGAACACTGAAGCTTTCTTT
d_call: NA; clone_size: NA; v_call: TRBV5-1; j_call: TRBJ1-4; cdr3_aa: CASSLDGDEKLFF; cdr3_nt: TGCGCCAGCAGCTTGGACGGAGATGAAAAACTGTTTTTT
d_call: NA; clone_size: NA; v_call: TRBV20-1; j_call: TRBJ2-1; cdr3_aa: CSATSQGQFF; cdr3_nt: TGCAGTGCTACATCGCAGGGGCAGTTCTTC
d_call: NA; clone_size: NA; v_call: TRBV28; j_call: TRBJ2-5; cdr3_aa: CASTRDNQETQYF; cdr3_nt: TGTGCCAGCACCCGGGACAACCAAGAGACCCAGTACTTC
d_call: TRBD1; clone_size: few; v_call: TRBV5-1; j_call: TRBJ1-3; cdr3_aa: CASSQGQGGLGNTIYF; cdr3_nt: TGCGCCAGCAGCCAGGGACAGGGGGGCCTTGGAAACACCATATATTTT
d_call: NA; clone_size: once; v_call: TRBV3-1/TRBV3-2; j_call: TRBJ2-5; cdr3_aa: CASSQGGTGGGHQETQYF; cdr3_nt: TGTGCCAGCAGCCAAGGTGGGACGGGGGGCGGTCACCAAGAGACCCAGTACTTC
d_call: NA; clone_size: NA; v_call: TRBV28; j_call: TRBJ2-3; cdr3_aa: CASNPGVRRTDTQYF; cdr3_nt: TGTGCCAGCAATCCCGGGGTCCGGCGCACAGATACGCAGTATTTT
d_call: NA; clone_size: NA; v_call: TRBV12-3/TRBV12-4; j_call: TRBJ1-5; cdr3_aa: CASSSQDNQPQHF; cdr3_nt: TGTGCCAGCAGTTCCCAGGATAATCAGCCCCAGCATTTT
d_call: NA; clone_size: NA; v_call: TRBV30; j_call: TRBJ2-7; cdr3_aa: CAWSLAKEQYF; cdr3_nt: TGTGCCTGGAGTCTAGCAAAGGAGCAGTACTTC
d_call: TRBD1; clone_size: NA; v_call: TRBV7-9; j_call: TRBJ1-2; cdr3_aa: CASSLREGRGDYGYTF; cdr3_nt: TGTGCCAGCAGCTTAAGAGAGGGCAGGGGGGACTATGGCTACACCTTC
d_call: NA; clone_size: NA; v_call: TRBV2; j_call: TRBJ2-7; cdr3_aa: CASSDYLVYEQYF; cdr3_nt: TGTGCCAGCAGTGACTACCTAGTCTACGAGCAGTACTTC
d_call: TRBD2; clone_size: NA; v_call: TRBV5-5; j_call: TRBJ2-3; cdr3_aa: CASRDQRGGDTQYF; cdr3_nt: TGTGCCAGCAGGGATCAGCGGGGGGGAGATACGCAGTATTTT
d_call: TRBD1; clone_size: NA; v_call: TRBV2; j_call: TRBJ2-2; cdr3_aa: CASSEGLRTGGWTGELFF; cdr3_nt: TGTGCCAGCAGTGAGGGTTTAAGGACAGGGGGATGGACCGGGGAGCTGTTTTTT
d_call: TRBD1; clone_size: NA; v_call: TRBV28; j_call: TRBJ2-2; cdr3_aa: CASSLPGGGGELFF; cdr3_nt: TGTGCCAGCAGTTTACCAGGGGGCGGCGGGGAGCTGTTTTTT
d_call: NA; clone_size: few; v_call: TRBV12-3/TRBV12-4; j_call: TRBJ1-5; cdr3_aa: CASSLDGGQPQHF; cdr3_nt: TGTGCCAGCAGTTTAGACGGGGGTCAGCCCCAGCATTTT
d_call: TRBD2; clone_size: NA; v_call: TRBV24-1; j_call: TRBJ2-3; cdr3_aa: CATSDLGRSAGGSTDTQYF; cdr3_nt: TGTGCCACCAGTGATTTAGGCCGGTCGGCGGGGGGGAGCACAGATACGCAGTATTTT
d_call: TRBD1; clone_size: NA; v_call: TRBV2; j_call: TRBJ2-1; cdr3_aa: CASSETGNEQFF; cdr3_nt: TGTGCCAGCAGCGAGACAGGGAATGAGCAGTTCTTC